Each of the 10 T cell receptor beta chains below was sequenced from the same sample in a study of radiation and T cells in renal cell carcinoma (dated by TCRdb to about 2020). Taken with the paper, the label for time point translates to: blood 4 weeks post-SBRT, at nephrectomy. The intended sense of this specimen's treatment or condition label: 15 Gy SBRT to primary tumor, nephrectomy 4 weeks later. The library was made by the immunoSEQ multiplex PCR assay. The table comes from immuneACCESS by way of TCRdb, which keeps in-frame sequences with V and J called. Part of the clones is missing from these tables; in studies checked, under half for an unresolved V gene and the rest for unknown reasons. The sample table shows over 120,000 clones, and 70% to 90% are seen once. The top ten constitute roughly 17% of the sample. The sample consisted of blood, taken from a patient whose treatment included radiotherapy and nephrectomy. Receptor source: a woman aged 50 to 60 with renal cell carcinoma.

This clone was seen more than once but under ten times. The V gene is TRBV5-1, the J gene TRBJ1-2; D is unresolved. Germline values: CDR1 SGHRS, CDR2 YFSETQ. CDR3 size: 14 residues. Trimming removed 1 base at V and 3 bases at J, with 10 bases between. The CDR3 region has the DNA TGCGCCAGCAGCTTGTTAACGGCCGACTATGGCTACACCTTC. Residues: CASSLLTADYGYTF.

The chain couples TRBV10-2 to TRBJ1-1; D remains unclear. The V and J ends lost 2 bases and 0 bases respectively, with 4 bases between them. Germline lookup yields CDR1 WSHSY and CDR2 SAAADI. The CDR3 is 13 residues long. The CDR3 spells CASSETVNTEAFF. The CDR3 DNA reads as TGCGCCAGCAGTGAGACCGTGAACACTGAAGCTTTCTTT.

In its sample, this clone was seen once. The DNA of the CDR3 is TGTGCCAGTACCACACCGGGGGGGCTAGCCAAAAACATTCAGTACTTC. This encodes CASTTPGGLAKNIQYF. The chain is built from TRBV19 and TRBJ2-4; 8 nucleotides line up with TRBD2. With V trimmed by 7 bases and J by 0 bases, 8 bases remained unmatched. Germline-derived CDR1 and CDR2 are LNHDA and SQIVND (reference sequence). The CDR3 sequence is 16 residues long.

The chain recombines TRBV30 with TRBJ1-4, with 10 bases lining up with TRBD1. CDR3 length: 20 amino acids. In germline, CDR1 is GTSNPN, CDR2 SVGIG (reference sequence). The ends lost 4 bases at V and 1 base at J; junction bases unmatched: 18. CDR3 DNA sequence: TGTGCCTGGACCGGCCGGGGACAGGGGTTACTGGGGAAAACTAATGAAAAACTGTTTTTT. This encodes CAWTGRGQGLLGKTNEKLFF.

This chain links TRBV11-2 with TRBJ2-3; 15 bases align to TRBD2. CDR3 size: 17 residues. J lost 0 bases, V lost 5 bases, and 3 bases had no gene match. Germline assignment: CDR1 SGHAT and CDR2 FQNNGV. CDR3 protein: CASSKGLAGGSTDTQYF. CDR3 nucleotides: TGTGCCAGCAGCAAGGGACTAGCGGGAGGAAGCACAGATACGCAGTATTTT.

The CDR3 nucleotides read TGTGCCAGCAGTTACGGACGGAAAGCGGGACACGAGCAGTACTTC. This codes for CASSYGRKAGHEQYF. The chain couples TRBV6-5 to TRBJ2-7, with 7 nucleotides matching TRBD2. The CDR3 is 15 residues long. The germline CDR1 and CDR2 sequences are MNHEY and SVGAGI. V shed 2 bases, J shed 5 bases, and the junction held 9 bases outside the gene matches.

The V and J genes are TRBV6-4 and TRBJ2-7; D uncertain. The CDR3 runs to 14 residues. V was trimmed by 8 bases and J by 0 bases, leaving 14 bases between them. Germline V CDR1 and CDR2: MRHNA, SNTAGT. CDR3 bases: TGTGCCAGCCCGAGGTCCAGGAGCTCCTACGAGCAGTACTTC. Translation gives CASPRSRSSYEQYF.

This chain links TRBV7-2 with TRBJ2-4; 14 bases are shared with TRBD2. Trimming took 2 bases from V and 7 from J; bases not matched to a gene: 4. Germline V lookup: CDR1 SGHTA, CDR2 FQGNSA. The CDR3 loop spans 16 amino acids. CDR3: CASSLSTSGGENIQYF. The CDR3, as DNA: TGTGCCAGCAGCTTATCGACTAGCGGGGGGGAGAACATTCAGTACTTC.

The chain recombines TRBV28 with TRBJ1-1, with TRBD1 identical over 10 bases. J lost 3 bases, V lost 2 bases, and 6 bases had no gene match. The CDR3 extends over 16 amino acids. CDR1 and CDR2 (germline): MDHEN, SYDVKM. CDR3 in amino acids: CASSLTGQGEDTEAFF. As DNA, the CDR3 is TGTGCCAGCAGTTTAACTGGACAGGGGGAGGACACTGAAGCTTTCTTT.

The gene calls are TRBV5-6 and TRBJ2-6; D remains ambiguous. The V gene lost 2 bases and the J gene lost 2 bases, with 5 bases spanning the gap. The germline gives CDR1 SGHDT, CDR2 YYEEEE. This CDR3 region has 14 residues. For the CDR3, the DNA is TGTGCCAGCAGCTTACGAGCTGGGGCCAACGTCCTGACTTTC. Translation: CASSLRAGANVLTF.